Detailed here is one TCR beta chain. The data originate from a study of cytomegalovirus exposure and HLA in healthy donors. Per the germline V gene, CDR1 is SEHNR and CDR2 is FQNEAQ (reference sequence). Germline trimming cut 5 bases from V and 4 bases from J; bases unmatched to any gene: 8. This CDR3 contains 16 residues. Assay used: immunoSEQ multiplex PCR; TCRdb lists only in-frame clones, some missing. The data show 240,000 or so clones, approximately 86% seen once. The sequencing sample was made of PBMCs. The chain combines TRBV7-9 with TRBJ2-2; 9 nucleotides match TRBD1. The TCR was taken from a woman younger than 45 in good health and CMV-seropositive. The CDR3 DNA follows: TGTGCCAGCAGCCCGAGGACAGGGGTGGGCACCGGGGAGCTGTTTTTT. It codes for CASSPRTGVGTGELFF.